Listed here are 19 T cell receptor beta chains from one sample, sequenced in a study of regulatory T cells in long-lasting Graves disease. Time point noted: newly diagnosed GD, antithyroid drugs for less than 3 months. Making the TCR library involved RNA that had been extracted from PBMCs. CDR3-region Arm-PCR and iRepertoire HTBI primers produced the TCR beta libraries. One entry per CDR3 protein results from TCRdb running MiXCR on the multiplex PCR reads. The sample shows about 540,000 distinct CDR3 sequences, about 13% of them seen only once. A further study also used this sample, focusing on T cells in Graves' hyperthyroidism and ophthalmopathy.

The sample here was peripheral blood mononuclear cells (PBMCs), taken at new diagnosis, from a patient treated with antithyroid drugs. Source of these receptors: a young man with Graves disease.

The sample holds many counts of this clonotype. The CDR3 DNA reads as TGTGCCAGCTCCCCGGGACAGGGGGCGCGGACTGAAGCTTTCTTT. This translates into CASSPGQGARTEAFF. V gene TRBV18 combines with J gene TRBJ1-1; 12 bases agree with TRBD1. The V gene's germline CDR1 is KGHSH and CDR2 LQKENI. After removal of 6 bases from V and 5 bases from J, the junction contained 7 bases not matched to a gene. The CDR3 runs to 15 residues.

This clonotype was observed at least ten times. V gene TRBV27 combines with J gene TRBJ2-4; the D is unclear. CDR1 is MNHEY and CDR2 is SMNVEV in the germline V gene (reference sequence). V lost 5 bases to trimming and J lost 0 bases, with 8 bases between them. This CDR3 comprises 14 residues. The CDR3 sequence: CASSATVAKNIQYF. The CDR3 DNA is TGTGCCAGCAGTGCAACAGTAGCCAAAAACATTCAGTACTTC.

This clonotype was seen repeatedly, ten times or more. The gene calls are TRBV28 and TRBJ2-1, with 7 bases aligning to TRBD2. V dropped 7 bases and J dropped 4; count of bases not matched to a gene: 7. CDR1 MDHEN and CDR2 SYDVKM come from the germline V gene. The CDR3 totals 14 residues. The chain's CDR3 is CASTPGTIYNEQFF. CDR3 nucleotide sequence: TGTGCCAGCACCCCAGGGACTATTTACAATGAGCAGTTCTTC.

The rearrangement links TRBV29-1 to TRBJ2-5; D uncertain. With 5 bases removed from V and 1 base from J, the gap between germline ends came to 8 bases. Germline loops: CDR1 SQVTM, CDR2 ANQGSEA. CDR3 size: 12 residues. This CDR3 reads CSVFGSQETQYF. CDR3 in DNA: TGCAGCGTTTTCGGTAGCCAAGAGACCCAGTACTTC.

The rearrangement joins TRBV20-1 to TRBJ1-1, with D unclear. The germline gives CDR1 DFQATT, CDR2 SNEGSKA (reference sequence). There are 11 residues in the CDR3. Trimming took off 6 bases at V and 7 bases at J, with 12 bases between the two ends. The CDR3 is CSATAAYEAFF. CDR3 nucleotide sequence: TGCAGTGCCACGGCCGCGTATGAAGCTTTCTTT.

The chain links TRBV5-1 to TRBJ2-3, with a tentative D call TRBD1 (5 bases). V gave up 4 bases and J gave up 6 bases, with 15 bases separating them. CDR1 is SGHRS and CDR2 is YFSETQ in the germline V gene. CDR3 size: 14 residues. CDR3 sequence: CASSPDISSDTQYF. The CDR3 DNA is TGCGCCAGCAGCCCGGACATTTCTTCGGATACGCAGTATTTT.

There are many counts of this clonotype. The rearrangement links TRBV18 to TRBJ2-1, with D perhaps given as TRBD1 or TRBD2 (6 bases each). V was cut by 3 bases and J by 3 bases, with 15 bases left in between. This CDR3 is built from 16 residues. Germline V lookup: CDR1 KGHSH, CDR2 LQKENI. CDR3 bases: TGTGCCAGCTCACCGGACAGTCCGGGAGTCTACAATGAGCAGTTCTTC. The encoded protein is CASSPDSPGVYNEQFF.

As concerns this clonotype: A much larger clonotype is one base distant, so this may be a read error. This chain joins TRBV6-2 or TRBV6-3 and TRBJ2-7; TRBD1 or TRBD2 may be the D gene (5 bases each). Germline loops: CDR1 MNHEY, CDR2 SVGEGT. V was pared by 6 bases and J by 9 bases, with 15 bases between. This CDR3 has 12 amino acids. CDR3 residues: CASRRPRGGQYF. CDR3 nucleotides: TGTGCCAGCAGACGACCCCGGGGCGGGCAGTACTTC.

Comments on this clonotype: Germline is not matched at one junction end, which may reflect a read error. The chain links TRBV30 to TRBJ1-6; 11 positions agree with TRBD1. This CDR3 comprises 16 residues. The V gene's germline CDR1 is GTSNPN and CDR2 SVGIG (reference sequence). This CDR3 reads CAWSPRTGGYYSPLHF. The CDR3 DNA reads TGTGCCTGGAGTCCCCGGACAGGGGGCTATTATTCACCCCTCCACTTT.

This clonotype was counted at least ten times. The V call is TRBV28, the J call TRBJ2-1; no firm D call. This CDR3 is built from 13 residues. CDR1 is MDHEN, CDR2 SYDVKM, per germline. Trimming stripped 1 base from V and 2 bases from J, with 3 bases between. The CDR3 nucleotides read TGTGCCAGCAGTTTATTCCCCTACAATGAGCAGTTCTTC. Its translation is CASSLFPYNEQFF.

V usage is TRBV12-3 or TRBV12-4 and J usage is TRBJ2-7, with unresolved D. The CDR3 runs 15 residues. Trimming took off 1 base at V and 4 bases at J, with 14 bases between the two ends. The CDR3 region has the DNA TGTGCCAGCAGTTTAGTGTCCCTACGCAGTTACGAGCAGTACTTC. Translating it yields CASSLVSLRSYEQYF.

This clonotype was counted at least ten times. The V call is TRBV24-1, the J call TRBJ2-1; 9 bases align to TRBD2. This CDR3 has 14 residues. Germline values: CDR1 KGHDR, CDR2 SFDVKD. The CDR3 DNA reads TGTGCAACTTCTAGCGGGACGAGAAGCAATGAGCAGTTCTTC. Its translation is CATSSGTRSNEQFF.

Many counts were recorded for this clonotype. The chain uses TRBV7-9 and TRBJ1-4, with 7 bases lining up with TRBD1. The CDR3 length is 14 residues. The V and J ends lost 5 bases and 7 bases, in that order; junction bases with no gene match: 7. Germline CDR1 reads SEHNR; CDR2 reads FQNEAQ (reference sequence). Here the CDR3 reads CASSNNRGREKLFF. The CDR3 coding sequence is TGTGCCAGCAGCAACAACAGGGGTCGTGAAAAACTGTTTTTT.

This clonotype has just a few counts. The genes are TRBV5-1 and TRBJ2-1; TRBD1 agrees at 7 bases. From germline, CDR1 is SGHRS and CDR2 YFSETQ. The CDR3 runs to 17 residues. The V gene end was trimmed by 1 base and the J gene end by 1 base; junction bases not matched to a gene: 8. CDR3 DNA sequence: TGCGCCAGCAGCTTGACAGGGGCGATATATTCCTACAATGAGCAGTTCTTC. This encodes CASSLTGAIYSYNEQFF.

In this sample, this clonotype turned up many times. A read error may account for a junction end that differs from germline. CDR3 nucleotide sequence: TGTGCTAGCAGCTCAACGAGAACCGGGGAGCTGTTTTTT. This encodes CASSSTRTGELFF. V usage is TRBV7-7 and J usage is TRBJ2-2; D ambiguous. The CDR3 runs 13 residues. Per germline, CDR1 SSHAT and CDR2 FNYEAQ (reference sequence).

The rearrangement links TRBV18 to TRBJ2-1; D ambiguous. V was clipped by 8 bases and J by 6 bases, with 11 bases between them. Germline CDR1 KGHSH, CDR2 LQKENI. The CDR3 totals 12 residues. CDR3 in amino acids: CASSPSRNEQFF. The CDR3, as DNA: TGTGCCAGCAGCCCTTCCCGCAATGAGCAGTTCTTC. Full variable domain (outside the CDR3, taken from reference TRBV18 and TRBJ2-1): NAGVMQNPRHLVRRRGQEARLRCSPMKGHSHVYWYRQLPEEGLKFMVYLQKENIIDESGMPKERFSAEFPKEGPSILRIQQVVRGDSAAYFCASSPSRNEQFFGPGTRLTVL.

A few counts support this clonotype. V is TRBV6-2 or TRBV6-3 and J is TRBJ2-5; D remains unclear. Trimming took 2 bases from V and 2 from J, leaving 9 bases between them. CDR1 is MNHEY and CDR2 is SVGEGT in the germline V gene. This CDR3 region has 14 residues. In DNA, the CDR3 is TGTGCCAGCAGTTACACCCCCGGGCAAGAGACCCAGTACTTC. Translation: CASSYTPGQETQYF.

This clonotype was counted a single time. A read error may explain this, as a much larger clone is one base away. The CDR3 nucleotides are TGTGCCACCAGCGCGGGGGGCAATGAAAAACTGTCTTTT. Its translation: CATSAGGNEKLSF. J is TRBJ1-4 and V is TRBV15; the D gene is possibly TRBD1 (6 bases). This CDR3 region has 13 residues. Germline CDR1 is LNHNV and CDR2 is YYDKDF (reference sequence).

This clonotype was picked up many times. The chain is built from TRBV11-2 and TRBJ2-7; D perhaps matches TRBD2 (6 bases). Germline CDR1 reads SGHAT; CDR2 reads FQNNGV. V dropped 5 bases and J dropped 1 base, with 12 bases sitting between them. The CDR3 sequence is 14 residues long. CDR3 nucleotides: TGTGCCAGCAGCCAGACCGGGACTTCCTACGAGCAGTACTTC. Amino acid sequence: CASSQTGTSYEQYF.